The 2 T cell receptor beta chains reported below all come from one sample, sequenced in a study of T cell responses to AZD1222 COVID-19 vaccine. Some clones are missing from TCRdb's copy, which holds only in-frame ones; the method was immunoSEQ multiplex PCR. The sample consists of 150,000 or so clones, 90% of them appearing once. This specimen was peripheral blood, taken on day 0 of AZD1222 vaccination. These receptors were collected from an adult in good health.

The rearrangement uses TRBV3-1 (or the pseudogene TRBV3-2) and TRBJ1-6; no reliable D call. CDR3 length equals 17 residues. Germline V gives CDR1 LGHDT, CDR2 YNNKEL (reference sequence). The V end lost 1 base, the J end lost 7 bases, and 17 bases lay between the germline ends. The CDR3 here is CASSQGPSGWGNSPLHF. The DNA for the CDR3 is TGTGCCAGCAGCCAAGGGCCAAGCGGATGGGGAAATTCACCCCTCCACTTT.

The chain employs TRBV24-1 and TRBJ2-5; the D call may be TRBD1 or TRBD2 (5 bases each). The CDR3 contains 13 residues. The germline V gene has CDR1 KGHDR and CDR2 SFDVKD. Trimming pared 9 bases from V and 1 base from J, leaving 11 bases between. CDR3 nucleotide sequence: TGTGCCACCGCGAGGGGAAGCCAAGAGACCCAGTACTTC. Its translation: CATARGSQETQYF.